One and the same sample provided the 26 T cell receptor beta chains below, sequenced in a study of monozygotic twins with inflammatory bowel disease. After re-calling the 5' RACE reads, TCRdb lists one entry per CDR3 protein, DNA absent. The sample has 440,000 or so distinct CDR3 sequences. Sequencing input: blood. These receptors were obtained from a human donor with ulcerative colitis or Crohn's disease, or a healthy co-twin of an affected twin (not recorded which).

This chain joins TRBV3-1 and TRBJ1-1; TCRdb selects TRBD1, and the lack of DNA leaves this call unchecked. Germline CDR1 is LGHDT and CDR2 is YNNKEL (reference sequence). The CDR3 runs 16 residues. The CDR3 is CASSLRQGVGKTEAFF.

The chain is built from TRBV5-1 and TRBJ2-5; TCRdb's assignment of TRBD1 cannot be checked, as there is no DNA. Germline lookup yields CDR1 SGHRS and CDR2 YFSETQ. The CDR3 consists of 12 residues. CDR3 region: CASSRDRGTQYF.

The V call is TRBV24-1, the J call TRBJ1-5; TCRdb designates TRBD1, a call that cannot be tested without DNA. Germline CDR1 and CDR2: KGHDR and SFDVKD. The CDR3 runs to 15 residues. This CDR3 reads CATSDTRQQNQPQHF.

The rearrangement joins TRBV7-2 to TRBJ2-7. This CDR3 has 12 amino acids. Germline CDR1 SGHTA, CDR2 FQGNSA. The CDR3 here is CASSLAVYEQYF.

The chain links TRBV3-1 to TRBJ2-3. This CDR3 spans 14 amino acids. Germline V gene data show CDR1 as LGHDT and CDR2 as YNNKEL (reference sequence). The CDR3 sequence is CASSQLHRGFPVYF.

The chain recombines TRBV28 with TRBJ1-5; the D call from TCRdb, TRBD1, cannot be confirmed without DNA. The germline V gene encodes CDR1 MDHEN and CDR2 SYDVKM. The CDR3 spans 16 residues. The CDR3 here is CASSFLPDRSNQPQHF.

The rearrangement links TRBV6-1 to TRBJ2-7; without DNA, the TCRdb call of TRBD1 cannot be checked. CDR1 MNHNS and CDR2 SASEGT come from the germline V gene. The CDR3 extends over 14 amino acids. The CDR3 loop reads CASRSGTRDDEQYF.

The chain carries TRBV7-2 and TRBJ2-5; TCRdb picks TRBD2, but there is no DNA to check that call. The germline V gene has CDR1 SGHTA and CDR2 FQGNSA. CDR3 length: 15 amino acids. This chain's CDR3 is CASSRTSGSQETQYF.

This rearrangement joins TRBV27 to TRBJ2-7; with no DNA, the TCRdb D assignment of TRBD1 cannot be verified. The CDR3 contains 14 residues. Germline assignment: CDR1 MNHEY and CDR2 SMNVEV (reference sequence). CDR3 protein: CASSRQAISYEQYF.

The rearrangement uses TRBV4-3 and TRBJ2-2. The CDR3 runs 14 residues. Per the germline V gene, CDR1 is LGHNA and CDR2 is YSLEER. CDR3 loop: CASSQDTGPGGLFF.

This chain's CDR3 is CASSLGVGQWNTEAFF. This chain uses TRBV11-2 with TRBJ1-1. CDR1 SGHAT and CDR2 FQNNGV come from the germline V gene. CDR3 length: 16 amino acids.

V is TRBV5-1 and J is TRBJ1-5; the TRBD1 assignment by TCRdb is unverifiable without DNA. Germline CDR1 is SGHRS and CDR2 is YFSETQ. The CDR3 length is 16 residues. The CDR3 is CASSPRPGGGNQPQHF.

V and J are TRBV20-1 and TRBJ1-2; TCRdb returns TRBD1, unconfirmable since there is no DNA. The CDR3 spans 12 residues. Germline assignment: CDR1 DFQATT and CDR2 SNEGSKA (reference sequence). CDR3 region: CRVSRLNYGYTF.

The chain links TRBV19 to TRBJ1-1; TCRdb returns TRBD1, unconfirmable since there is no DNA. The CDR3 covers 14 residues. Germline lookup yields CDR1 LNHDA and CDR2 SQIVND (reference sequence). The CDR3 is CASTQTGGWTEAFF.

V and J are TRBV5-5 and TRBJ2-7; TCRdb outputs TRBD1, but without DNA this stays unchecked. Germline CDR1 SGHKS, CDR2 YYEKEE (reference sequence). The length of the CDR3 is 12 residues. This CDR3 is CASRGERYEQYF. The complete variable domain, with remaining parts taken from reference TRBV5-5 and TRBJ2-7, reads DAGVTQSPTHLIKTRGQQVTLRCSPISGHKSVSWYQQVLGQGPQFIFQYYEKEERGRGNFPDRFSARQFPNYSSELNVNALLLGDSALYLCASRGERYEQYFGPGTRLTVT.

V usage is TRBV6-5 and J usage is TRBJ1-2. CDR3 size: 13 residues. CDR1 MNHEY and CDR2 SVGAGI come from the germline V gene. The CDR3 loop reads CASSYPSGYGYTF.

Here the CDR3 reads CASSHTLPLDDTQYF. The chain combines TRBV14 with TRBJ2-3. CDR1 and CDR2 from the germline V gene are SGHDN and FVKESK. The CDR3 length is 15 residues.

V usage is TRBV7-3 and J usage is TRBJ2-2. The CDR3 has 15 amino acids. Germline CDR1 and CDR2: SGHTA and FQGTGA. CDR3: CASSVSGSLTGELFF. Full variable domain (missing parts from reference TRBV7-3 and TRBJ2-2): GAGVSQTPSNKVTEKGKYVELRCDPISGHTALYWYRQSLGQGPEFLIYFQGTGAADDSGLPNDRFFAVRPEGSVSTLKIQRTERGDSAVYLCASSVSGSLTGELFFGEGSRLTVL.

The chain carries TRBV5-1 and TRBJ2-1; TCRdb returns TRBD2, unconfirmable since there is no DNA. Germline CDR1 and CDR2: SGHRS and YFSETQ. This CDR3 has 20 amino acids. The CDR3 sequence is CASSLEKGVTSGRSYNEQFF.

The rearrangement joins TRBV18 to TRBJ1-6. The CDR3 is made up of 15 amino acids. Germline CDR1 reads KGHSH; CDR2 reads LQKENI. CDR3 residues: CASSPAGGINSPLHF.

This chain connects TRBV4-3 to TRBJ2-3; TCRdb names TRBD2, which stays unverified in the absence of DNA. Germline V gene data show CDR1 as LGHNA and CDR2 as YSLEER. This CDR3 contains 17 residues. CDR3 region: CASSQDYAGVELDTQYF.

The gene calls are TRBV10-3 and TRBJ2-7; checking the TCRdb D call of TRBD1 is not possible without DNA. The CDR3 spans 15 residues. Germline CDR1 reads ENHRY; CDR2 reads SYGVKD. The chain's CDR3 is CAISESNGQIYEQYF.

V and J are TRBV19 and TRBJ2-2; the TCRdb call, TRBD1, lacks DNA for checking. The CDR3 is made up of 16 amino acids. The germline gives CDR1 LNHDA, CDR2 SQIVND (reference sequence). The CDR3 loop is CASSIGPGRMTGELFF.

The CDR3 is CATTDSSYGYTF. The chain links TRBV12-5 to TRBJ1-2; the D call from TCRdb, TRBD1, cannot be confirmed without DNA. The CDR3 covers 12 residues. Germline CDR1 LGHNT, CDR2 FRNRAP.

The CDR3 is CASSQAGRGTEAFF. This chain uses TRBV3-1 with TRBJ1-1. CDR3 length: 14 amino acids. In germline, CDR1 is LGHDT, CDR2 YNNKEL (reference sequence).

The chain combines TRBV3-1 with TRBJ2-1; with no DNA, the TCRdb D assignment of TRBD1 cannot be verified. Germline-derived CDR1 and CDR2 are LGHDT and YNNKEL (reference sequence). This CDR3 spans 11 amino acids. CDR3 residues: CASPRGAEQFF.